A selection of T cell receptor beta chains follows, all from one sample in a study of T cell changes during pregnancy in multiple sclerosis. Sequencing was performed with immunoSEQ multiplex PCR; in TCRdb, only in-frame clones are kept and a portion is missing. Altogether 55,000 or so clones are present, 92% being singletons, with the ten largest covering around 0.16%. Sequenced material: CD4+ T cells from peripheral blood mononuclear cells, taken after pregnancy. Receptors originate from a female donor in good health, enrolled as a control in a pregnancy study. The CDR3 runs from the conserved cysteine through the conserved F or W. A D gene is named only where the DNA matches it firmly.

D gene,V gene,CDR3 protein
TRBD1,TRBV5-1,CASSNRQGDTGELFF
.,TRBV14,CASSGLPGSYEQYF
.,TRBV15,CATSIRLGGARQPQHF
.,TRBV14,CASSPRHNTGELFF
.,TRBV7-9,CASSTWDSNTGELFF
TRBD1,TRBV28,CASREGQANQPQHF
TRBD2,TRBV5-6,CASSLLAGGSLSNEQFF
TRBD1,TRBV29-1,CSVQRGVGRDRRFYEQYF
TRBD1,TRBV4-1,CASSQETGKEGRSNQPQHF
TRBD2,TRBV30,CAWSVLAGFTDTQYF
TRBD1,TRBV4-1,CASSQVGQGGGYTF
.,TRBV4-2,CASRYEARSPLHF
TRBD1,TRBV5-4,CASSLGITGTGVRGYTF
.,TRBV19,CASSIIGQQNTGELFF
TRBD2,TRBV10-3,CAISENQRGPVDETQYF
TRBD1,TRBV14,CASSLPGQGRDTQYF
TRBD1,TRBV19,CASKRDRGSKNIQYF
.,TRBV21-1,CASSNPREGREGEQPQHF
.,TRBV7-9,CASSLLQGGSDTQYF
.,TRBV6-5,CASRVQDNYGYTF
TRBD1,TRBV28,CASNTGQGWDSPLHF
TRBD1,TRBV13,CASSQGNRGEKLFF
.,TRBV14,CASSERGFSPLHF
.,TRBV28,CATLLTSGNTIYF
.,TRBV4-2,CASSQDPGFPTEAFF
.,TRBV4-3,CASSQESGGELFF
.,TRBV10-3,CAISDGGTGNTIYF
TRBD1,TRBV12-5,CASGLDSTGYREQFF
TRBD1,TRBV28,CASGGQGESAKNIQYF
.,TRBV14,CASSSRGNTIYF
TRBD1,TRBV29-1,CSVGQGVNTEAFF
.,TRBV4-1,CASSQPTHRQNGYTF
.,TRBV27,CASSSQGDYEQYF
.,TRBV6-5,CASKTPGGNYGYTF
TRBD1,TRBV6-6,CASSYQDRGETQYF
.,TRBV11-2,CASSSGRQANNEQFF
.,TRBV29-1,CSAGDTSYEQYF
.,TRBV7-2,CASSLGPSLNTEAFF
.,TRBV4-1,CASSQDPATGSPQGNTIYF
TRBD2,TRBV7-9,CASRGLAGGPYEQYF
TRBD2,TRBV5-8,CASSSRDGLAGIRETQYF
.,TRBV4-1,CASSQDPRGYGYTF
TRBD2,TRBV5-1,CASSPNSAGGGTGELFF
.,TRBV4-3,CASSQDRGQPQHF
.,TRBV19,CASSIRGNLNTEAFF
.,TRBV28,CASSLWRGTNEKLFF